Each of the 23 T cell receptor beta chains below was sequenced from the same sample in a study of blood T cell repertoires in COVID-19. TCRdb's table, derived via immunoSEQ multiplex PCR, lists solely in-frame clones and lacks some. The sample holds about 150,000 clones, about 80% seen once. The sequencing sample was made of PBMCs or T cells enriched from blood (not recorded which). These receptors came from a middle-aged man who had recovered from COVID-19.

The chain uses TRBV18 and TRBJ2-7; maybe TRBD2 (5 bases). Per germline, CDR1 KGHSH and CDR2 LQKENI. The CDR3 extends over 13 amino acids. V lost 2 bases to trimming and J lost 4 bases, with 9 bases between them. The CDR3 nucleotides are TGTGCCAGCTCACCATACCGGGGTTACGAGCAGTACTTC. Translation gives CASSPYRGYEQYF.

CDR3 sequence (DNA): TGTGCCACCAGCGCTATGGGGACAGACACAGATACGCAGTATTTT. It codes for CATSAMGTDTDTQYF. The chain has TRBV15 and TRBJ2-3; 7 bases are shared with TRBD1. The length of the CDR3 is 15 residues. The V segment lost 5 bases and the J segment 2 bases; nucleotides outside the gene matches: 7. Germline CDR1 reads LNHNV; CDR2 reads YYDKDF (reference sequence). Full variable domain (remainder filled in from reference TRBV15 and TRBJ2-3): DAMVIQNPRYQVTQFGKPVTLSCSQTLNHNVMYWYQQKSSQAPKLLFHYYDKDFNNEADTPDNFQSRRPNTSFCFLDIRSPGLGDTAMYLCATSAMGTDTDTQYFGPGTRLTVL.

Remarks on this clone: Other DNA sequences from this sample encode an identical CDR3 as well. The chain couples TRBV29-1 to TRBJ2-2; no clear D. In germline, CDR1 is SQVTM, CDR2 ANQGSEA. Trimming stripped 3 bases from V and 1 base from J, with 6 bases between. CDR3 length: 13 amino acids. CDR3 protein: CSVDAGNTGELFF. The CDR3 DNA is TGCAGCGTTGATGCCGGGAACACCGGGGAGCTGTTTTTT.

V gene TRBV6-5 combines with J gene TRBJ1-2, with a tentative D call TRBD1 (5 bases). Trimming left V 6 bases short and J 9 bases short, with 17 bases between. The CDR3 sequence is 13 residues long. Per germline, CDR1 MNHEY and CDR2 SVGAGI. The CDR3 nucleotides read TGTGCCAGCAGCCTCGGGCAGGGTGATAGCTACACCTTC. It encodes CASSLGQGDSYTF.

This chain joins TRBV20-1 and TRBJ2-5; tentative D call: TRBD2 (5 bases). This CDR3 is built from 11 residues. The germline V gene has CDR1 DFQATT and CDR2 SNEGSKA (reference sequence). The ends were cut back, 4 bases at V and 5 bases at J, with 8 bases in the middle. CDR3 coding DNA: TGCAGTGCTAACCGCGGGGAGACCCAGTACTTC. Translating it yields CSANRGETQYF.

The CDR3: CASSRGRGTSTDTQYF. CDR3 in DNA: TGTGCCAGCAGCAGAGGGCGGGGGACTAGCACAGATACGCAGTATTTT. V and J are TRBV7-3 and TRBJ2-3; 7 nucleotides align to TRBD2. CDR1 and CDR2 from the germline V gene are SGHTA and FQGTGA. The CDR3 is 16 amino acids. Losses at the gene ends were 5 bases for V and 0 bases for J; bases not matched to a gene: 8. Together with reference TRBV7-3 and TRBJ2-3, the CDR3 gives the full variable domain: GAGVSQTPSNKVTEKGKYVELRCDPISGHTALYWYRQSLGQGPEFLIYFQGTGAADDSGLPNDRFFAVRPEGSVSTLKIQRTERGDSAVYLCASSRGRGTSTDTQYFGPGTRLTVL.

The V gene is TRBV18, the J gene TRBJ2-2; 7 bases are a match to TRBD1. Trimming removed 2 bases from V and 0 bases from J; junction bases left unmatched: 3. The CDR3 extends over 16 amino acids. The germline V gene has CDR1 KGHSH and CDR2 LQKENI. The CDR3 loop is CASSPRGQSNTGELFF. The DNA for the CDR3 is TGTGCCAGCTCACCAAGGGGACAGTCGAACACCGGGGAGCTGTTTTTT.

The chain recombines TRBV28 with TRBJ2-7; D is possibly TRBD1 (7 bases). Germline V gene lookup returns CDR1 MDHEN and CDR2 SYDVKM. Trimming shortened V by 2 bases and J by 11 bases, and 13 bases separated the two germline ends. The CDR3 is made up of 12 amino acids. DNA for the CDR3: TGTGCCAGCAGTTTAAGGGGCAGGGGGGAGTACTTC. Translated: CASSLRGRGEYF.

V and J are TRBV28 and TRBJ1-2; 11 positions agree with TRBD1. The trim removed 2 bases at V and 7 bases at J, leaving 6 bases unmatched. The CDR3 is made up of 15 amino acids. Germline-derived CDR1 and CDR2 are MDHEN and SYDVKM. CDR3 DNA sequence: TGTGCCAGCAGTTTACCTACCGGGACAGGGGGTGGCTACACCTTC. Protein product: CASSLPTGTGGGYTF.

This chain connects TRBV5-6 to TRBJ1-5; the D is unclear. The CDR3 extends over 14 amino acids. With 0 bases removed from V and 3 bases from J, the gap between germline ends came to 7 bases. Germline-derived CDR1 and CDR2 are SGHDT and YYEEEE. CDR3 region: CASSLGAANQPQHF. DNA for the CDR3: TGTGCCAGCAGCTTGGGGGCAGCCAATCAGCCCCAGCATTTT.

The chain recombines TRBV11-2 with TRBJ2-5; the match to TRBD2 covers 7 bases. CDR1 is SGHAT and CDR2 is FQNNGV in the germline V gene. The CDR3 length is 15 residues. Unmatched junction bases numbered 8, after V lost 3 bases and J lost 4 bases. The chain's CDR3 is CASSLAGGSLETQYF. The CDR3 DNA reads as TGTGCCAGCAGCTTGGCCGGGGGGAGCTTAGAGACCCAGTACTTC.

This chain links TRBV7-2 with TRBJ2-7, with 13 nucleotides matching TRBD2. The CDR3 loop spans 17 amino acids. Germline CDR1 and CDR2: SGHTA and FQGNSA. J gave up 4 bases and V 6 bases, and 12 bases lay outside the gene matches. The CDR3 DNA follows: TGTGCCAGCAGTTCAGGGACTAGCGGGGCAAAACCTTACGAGCAGTACTTC. This sequence encodes CASSSGTSGAKPYEQYF.

This clone was detected only once. CDR3 in DNA: TGTGCCAGCCGACCAGGGGGTTCTAACACTGAAGCTTTCTTT. This encodes CASRPGGSNTEAFF. The V and J genes are TRBV28 and TRBJ1-1, with TRBD1 matching 7 bases. Germline-derived CDR1 and CDR2 are MDHEN and SYDVKM. This CDR3 contains 14 residues. The trim removed 8 bases at V and 2 bases at J, leaving 8 bases unmatched.

The chain couples TRBV7-2 to TRBJ2-2; maybe TRBD2 (6 bases). CDR3 length equals 16 residues. The germline V gene encodes CDR1 SGHTA and CDR2 FQGNSA. The V end was cut by 1 base, the J end by 1 base, with 10 bases between. CDR3: CASSLEASVNTGELFF. CDR3 in DNA: TGTGCCAGCAGCTTAGAGGCTAGCGTGAACACCGGGGAGCTGTTTTTT.

This clone was picked up a small number of times. This sequence joins TRBV18 and TRBJ2-7; 13 bases fit TRBD2. The CDR3 runs 13 residues. With 6 bases clipped from V and 6 bases from J, the junction kept 2 bases outside the gene matches. Germline assignment: CDR1 KGHSH and CDR2 LQKENI. The CDR3 sequence: CASSGLAGAEQYF. CDR3 bases: TGTGCCAGCTCCGGACTAGCGGGGGCCGAGCAGTACTTC.

In its sample, this clone was seen many times. This chain connects TRBV3-1 (or the pseudogene TRBV3-2) to TRBJ1-2; 8 nucleotides agree with TRBD1. V shed 4 bases and J 8 bases; nucleotides not matched to a gene: 9. In germline, CDR1 is LGHDT, CDR2 YNNKEL (reference sequence). CDR3 size: 14 residues. The CDR3, as DNA: TGTGCCAGCAGCCTTGGACAGGGTGTGGGGGGCTACACCTTC. Translated, it gives CASSLGQGVGGYTF.

The chain is built from TRBV9 and TRBJ1-4; TRBD1 agrees at 7 bases. This CDR3 comprises 14 residues. Germline CDR1 SGDLS, CDR2 YYNGEE. V lost 4 bases, J lost 8 bases, and 8 bases stayed unmatched. The CDR3 loop reads CASSQTGRGEKLFF. CDR3 bases: TGTGCCAGCAGCCAGACAGGGCGAGGAGAAAAACTGTTTTTT. Combining the CDR3 with reference TRBV9 and TRBJ1-4 gives the whole variable domain DSGVTQTPKHLITATGQRVTLRCSPRSGDLSVYWYQQSLDQGLQFLIQYYNGEERAKGNILERFSAQQFPDLHSELNLSSLELGDSALYFCASSQTGRGEKLFFGSGTQLSVL.

The V gene is TRBV12-3 or TRBV12-4, the J gene TRBJ2-7; D gene unclear. The CDR3 length is 12 residues. V gave up 2 bases and J gave up 4 bases, with 6 bases separating them. The CDR3 loop reads CASSLFRYEQYF. DNA for the CDR3: TGTGCCAGCAGTTTATTCAGGTACGAGCAGTACTTC.

DNA of the CDR3: TGTGCCAGCAGCTTCTCTGCCTGGTCAGGGGGCACTGAAGCTTTCTTT. Its translation is CASSFSAWSGGTEAFF. This chain connects TRBV5-8 to TRBJ1-1; 7 bases line up with TRBD1. Losses at the gene ends were 2 bases for V and 4 bases for J; bases not matched to a gene: 11. Germline V CDR1 and CDR2: SGHTS, YDEGEE. CDR3 size: 16 residues.

This chain connects TRBV5-4 to TRBJ2-7; weak D call: TRBD2 (5 bases). The CDR3 runs 15 residues. Germline V CDR1 and CDR2: SGHNT, YYREEE (reference sequence). Trimming took off 4 bases at V and 0 bases at J, with 14 bases between the two ends. In DNA form, the CDR3 reads TGTGCCAGCAGCGGCCACTGGACTCCCTCCTACGAGCAGTACTTC. Translation gives CASSGHWTPSYEQYF.

The chain has TRBV9 and TRBJ2-7; possible D gene TRBD1, 6 bases. The germline gives CDR1 SGDLS, CDR2 YYNGEE. CDR3 length: 14 amino acids. Between the trimmed V and J ends, which lost 3 bases and 4 bases, there was a span of 14 bases. DNA of the CDR3: TGTGCCAGCAGCGACTACGGACAGCCATACGAGCAGTACTTC. Translation: CASSDYGQPYEQYF.

The V and J genes are TRBV6-5 and TRBJ1-1; tentative D call: TRBD1 (6 bases). The germline V gene encodes CDR1 MNHEY and CDR2 SVGAGI. The CDR3 is 14 amino acids. V gave up 6 bases and J gave up 0 bases, with 11 bases separating them. The DNA for the CDR3 is TGTGCCAGCAGAATAAGGGGGTTGAACACTGAAGCTTTCTTT. Amino acid sequence: CASRIRGLNTEAFF.

J is TRBJ1-1 and V is TRBV7-2; 10 positions match TRBD1. CDR1 and CDR2 from the germline V gene are SGHTA and FQGNSA. The CDR3 is 15 amino acids. V dropped 4 bases and J dropped 4; count of bases not matched to a gene: 6. In DNA form, the CDR3 reads TGTGCCAGCAGCTCCCGACAGGGGGCGAGCACTGAAGCTTTCTTT. Translating gives CASSSRQGASTEAFF.